The next 2 T cell receptor beta chains were all read from a single sample in a study of T-cell reconstitution after alpha-beta-depleted transplantation in children (dated by TCRdb to between 2015 and 2016). Preparation of the library involved PCR. The run used an Illumina HiSeq 2500. TCR libraries were prepared with molecular barcoding, using unique molecular identifiers to normalize TCRbeta repertoire quantification. TCRdb reanalyzed the raw reads on its own, using fastp at Q25 for trimming and MiXCR for clone calling, and kept in-frame beta chains. Duplicate CDR3 protein sequences are folded into a single record with the most common DNA and genes. This sample has about 500,000 distinct CDR3 sequences in its table, and around a third of those were observed once. The ten largest account for around 2.5% of the sample. The input for sequencing was PBMCs from the stem cell graft donor, taken from the stem cell graft. These receptors were taken from a human donor who donated a stem cell graft to a child with aplastic anemia.

This clonotype has only a few counts. V usage is TRBV18 and J usage is TRBJ1-1; D remains unclear. Trimming left V 2 bases short and J 5 bases short, with 15 bases between. This CDR3 contains 15 residues. Germline values: CDR1 KGHSH, CDR2 LQKENI. CDR3 sequence reads: CASSPLGDKNTEAFF. In DNA form, the CDR3 reads TGTGCCAGCTCACCATTGGGAGATAAGAATACTGAAGCTTTCTTT.

The chain has TRBV30 and TRBJ1-2; the D gene is possibly TRBD1 (6 bases). Germline lookup yields CDR1 GTSNPN and CDR2 SVGIG (reference sequence). The V and J ends lost 7 bases and 1 base respectively, with 13 bases between them. The CDR3 has 13 residues. In DNA form, the CDR3 reads TGTGCCTCGGACAGTACTTATAACTATGGCTACACCTTC. This translates into CASDSTYNYGYTF. The whole variable domain, filled in from reference TRBV30 and TRBJ1-2, reads SQTIHQWPATLVQPVGSPLSLECTVEGTSNPNLYWYRQAAGRGLQLLFYSVGIGQISSEVPQNLSASRPQDRQFILSSKKLLLSDSGFYLCASDSTYNYGYTFGSGTRLTVV.